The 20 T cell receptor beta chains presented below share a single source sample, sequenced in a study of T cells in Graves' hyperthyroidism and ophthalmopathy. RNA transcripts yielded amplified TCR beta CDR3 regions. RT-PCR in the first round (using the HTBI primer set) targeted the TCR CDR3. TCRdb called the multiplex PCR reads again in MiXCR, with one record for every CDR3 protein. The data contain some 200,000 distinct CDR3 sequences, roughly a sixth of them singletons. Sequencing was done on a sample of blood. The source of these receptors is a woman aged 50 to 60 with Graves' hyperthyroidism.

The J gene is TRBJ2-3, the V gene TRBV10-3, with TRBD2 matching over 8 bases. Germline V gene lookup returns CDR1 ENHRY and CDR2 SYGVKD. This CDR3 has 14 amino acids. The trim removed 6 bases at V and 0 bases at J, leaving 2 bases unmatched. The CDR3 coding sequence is TGTGCCATCAGCCGACTAGCGAGCACAGATACGCAGTATTTT. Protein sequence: CAISRLASTDTQYF.

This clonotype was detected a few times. In DNA, the CDR3 is TGTGCCGGACGATCGGGACTAGCGGGATTGAATGAGCAGTTCTTC. Its translation: CAGRSGLAGLNEQFF. This chain connects TRBV6-2 or TRBV6-3 to TRBJ2-1, with 13 bases fitting TRBD2. V gave up 11 bases and J gave up 7 bases; unmatched junction bases: 11. CDR1 and CDR2 from the germline V gene are MNHEY and SVGEGT. The CDR3 runs to 15 residues.

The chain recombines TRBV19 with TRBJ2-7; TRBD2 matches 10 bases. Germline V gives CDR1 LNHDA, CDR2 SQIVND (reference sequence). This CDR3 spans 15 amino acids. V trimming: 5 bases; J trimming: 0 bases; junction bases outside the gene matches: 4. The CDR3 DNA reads TGTGCCAGTAGTTGGTCTAGCGGGAGCTCCTACGAGCAGTACTTC. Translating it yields CASSWSSGSSYEQYF.

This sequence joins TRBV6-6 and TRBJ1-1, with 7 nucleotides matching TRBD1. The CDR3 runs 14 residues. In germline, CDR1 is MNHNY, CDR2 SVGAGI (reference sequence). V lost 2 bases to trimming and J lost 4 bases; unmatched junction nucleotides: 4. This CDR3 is CASSYNRGGTEAFF. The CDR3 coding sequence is TGTGCCAGCAGTTACAACAGGGGAGGCACTGAAGCTTTCTTT.

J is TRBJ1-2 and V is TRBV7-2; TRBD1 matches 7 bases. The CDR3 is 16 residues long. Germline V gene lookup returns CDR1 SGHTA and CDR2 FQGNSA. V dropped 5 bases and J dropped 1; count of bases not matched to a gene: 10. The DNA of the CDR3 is TGTGCCAGCAGCCCGACAGGGTTCGAAAGTAACTATGGCTACACCTTC. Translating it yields CASSPTGFESNYGYTF. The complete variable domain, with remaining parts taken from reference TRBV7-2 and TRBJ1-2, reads GAGVSQSPSNKVTEKGKDVELRCDPISGHTALYWYRQSLGQGLEFLIYFQGNSAPDKSGLPSDRFSAERTGGSVSTLTIQRTQQEDSAVYLCASSPTGFESNYGYTFGSGTRLTVV.

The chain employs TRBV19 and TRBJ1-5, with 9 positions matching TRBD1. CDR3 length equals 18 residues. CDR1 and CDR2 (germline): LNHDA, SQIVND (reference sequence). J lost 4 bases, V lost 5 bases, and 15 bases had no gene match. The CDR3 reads CASSPGQGVPPANQPQHF. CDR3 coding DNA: TGTGCCAGTAGTCCGGGACAGGGAGTACCTCCAGCAAATCAGCCCCAGCATTTT. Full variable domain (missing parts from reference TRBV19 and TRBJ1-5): DGGITQSPKYLFRKEGQNVTLSCEQNLNHDAMYWYRQDPGQGLRLIYYSQIVNDFQKGDIAEGYSVSREKKESFPLTVTSAQKNPTAFYLCASSPGQGVPPANQPQHFGDGTRLSIL.

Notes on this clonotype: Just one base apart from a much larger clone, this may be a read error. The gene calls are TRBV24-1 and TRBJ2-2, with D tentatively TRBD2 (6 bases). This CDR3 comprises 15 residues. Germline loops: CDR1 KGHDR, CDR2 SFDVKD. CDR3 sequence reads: CGTSDSGTNTGELFF. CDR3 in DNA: TGTGGCACCAGTGATTCCGGGACTAACACCGGGGAGCTGTTTTTT.

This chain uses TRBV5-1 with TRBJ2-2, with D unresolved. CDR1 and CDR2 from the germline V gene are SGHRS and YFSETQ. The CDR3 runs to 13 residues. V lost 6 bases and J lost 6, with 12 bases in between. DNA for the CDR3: TGCGCCAGCAAGGTTTCGGCTTCCGGGGAGCTGTTTTTT. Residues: CASKVSASGELFF.

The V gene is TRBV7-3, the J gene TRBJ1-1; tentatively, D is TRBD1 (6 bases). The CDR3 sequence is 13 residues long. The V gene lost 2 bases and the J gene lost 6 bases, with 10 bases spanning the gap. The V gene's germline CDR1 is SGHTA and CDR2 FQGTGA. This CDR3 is CASSLAQGSEAFF. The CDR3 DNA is TGTGCCAGCAGCTTAGCGCAGGGGTCTGAAGCTTTCTTT. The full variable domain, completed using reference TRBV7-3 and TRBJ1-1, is GAGVSQTPSNKVTEKGKYVELRCDPISGHTALYWYRQSLGQGPEFLIYFQGTGAADDSGLPNDRFFAVRPEGSVSTLKIQRTERGDSAVYLCASSLAQGSEAFFGQGTRLTVV.

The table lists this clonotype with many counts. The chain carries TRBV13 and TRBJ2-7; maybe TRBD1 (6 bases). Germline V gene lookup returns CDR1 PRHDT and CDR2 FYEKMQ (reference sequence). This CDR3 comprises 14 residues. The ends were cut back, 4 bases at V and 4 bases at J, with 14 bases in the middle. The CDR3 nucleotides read TGTGCCAGCAGCTCAGGACAGCCGGTGTACGAGCAGTACTTC. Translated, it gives CASSSGQPVYEQYF.

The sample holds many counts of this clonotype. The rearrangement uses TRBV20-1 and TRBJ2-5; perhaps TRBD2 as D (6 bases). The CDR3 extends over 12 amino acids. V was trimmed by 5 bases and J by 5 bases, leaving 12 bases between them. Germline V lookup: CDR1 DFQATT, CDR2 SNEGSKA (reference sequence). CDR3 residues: CSARPGAETQYF. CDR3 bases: TGCAGTGCTCGACCGGGAGCGGAGACCCAGTACTTC.

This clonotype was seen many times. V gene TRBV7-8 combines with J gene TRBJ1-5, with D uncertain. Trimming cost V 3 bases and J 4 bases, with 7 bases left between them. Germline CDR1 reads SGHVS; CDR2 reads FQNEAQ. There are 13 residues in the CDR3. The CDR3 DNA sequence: TGTGCCAGCAGCTTTTGGGAGAATCAGCCCCAGCATTTT. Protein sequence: CASSFWENQPQHF.

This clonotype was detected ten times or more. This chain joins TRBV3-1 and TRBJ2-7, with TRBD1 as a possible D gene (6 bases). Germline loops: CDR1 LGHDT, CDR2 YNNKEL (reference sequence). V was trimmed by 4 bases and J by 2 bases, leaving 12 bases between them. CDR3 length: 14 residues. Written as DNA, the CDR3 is TGTGCCAGCAGCCCCGGTGGGGGCACCTACGAGCAGTACTTC. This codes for CASSPGGGTYEQYF.

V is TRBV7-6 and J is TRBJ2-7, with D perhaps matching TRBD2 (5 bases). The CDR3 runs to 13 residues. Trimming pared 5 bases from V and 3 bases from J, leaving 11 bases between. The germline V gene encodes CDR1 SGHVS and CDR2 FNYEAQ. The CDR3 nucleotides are TGTGCCAGCAGCCGCCTCGGGAACTACGAGCAGTACTTC. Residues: CASSRLGNYEQYF.

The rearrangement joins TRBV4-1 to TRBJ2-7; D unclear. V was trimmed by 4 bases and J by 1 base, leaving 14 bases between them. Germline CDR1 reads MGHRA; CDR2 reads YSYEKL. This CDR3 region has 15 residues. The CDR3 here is CASSLRASSSYEQYF. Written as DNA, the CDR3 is TGCGCCAGCAGCCTTCGAGCCTCTAGTTCCTACGAGCAGTACTTC.

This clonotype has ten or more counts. The CDR3 here is CASSLRQGALGNTIYF. The DNA of the CDR3 is TGTGCCAGCAGCCTAAGACAGGGGGCGTTGGGAAACACCATATATTTT. The rearrangement joins TRBV11-2 to TRBJ1-3; 10 nucleotides agree with TRBD1. V lost 5 bases and J lost 4; bases outside the gene matches: 8. In germline, CDR1 is SGHAT, CDR2 FQNNGV. The CDR3 loop spans 16 amino acids. Using reference TRBV11-2 and TRBJ1-3 for the parts outside the CDR3, the full variable domain is EAGVAQSPRYKIIEKRQSVAFWCNPISGHATLYWYQQILGQGPKLLIQFQNNGVVDDSQLPKDRFSAERLKGVDSTLKIQPAKLEDSAVYLCASSLRQGALGNTIYFGEGSWLTVV.

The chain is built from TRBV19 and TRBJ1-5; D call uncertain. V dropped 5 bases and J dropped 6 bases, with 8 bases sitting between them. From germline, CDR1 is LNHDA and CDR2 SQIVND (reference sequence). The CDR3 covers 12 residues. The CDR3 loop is CASSDLGQPQHF. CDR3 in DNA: TGTGCCAGTAGTGACCTCGGTCAGCCCCAGCATTTT. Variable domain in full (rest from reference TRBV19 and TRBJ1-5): DGGITQSPKYLFRKEGQNVTLSCEQNLNHDAMYWYRQDPGQGLRLIYYSQIVNDFQKGDIAEGYSVSREKKESFPLTVTSAQKNPTAFYLCASSDLGQPQHFGDGTRLSIL.

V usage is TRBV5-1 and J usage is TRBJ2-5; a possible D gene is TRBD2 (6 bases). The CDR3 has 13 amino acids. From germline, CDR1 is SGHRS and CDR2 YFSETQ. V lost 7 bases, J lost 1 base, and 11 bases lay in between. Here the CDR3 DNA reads TGCGCCAGCGGGCGGGGATTCCAAGAGACCCAGTACTTC. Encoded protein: CASGRGFQETQYF. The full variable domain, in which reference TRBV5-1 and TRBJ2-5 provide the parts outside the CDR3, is KAGVTQTPRYLIKTRGQQVTLSCSPISGHRSVSWYQQTPGQGLQFLFEYFSETQRNKGNFPGRFSGRQFSNSRSEMNVSTLELGDSALYLCASGRGFQETQYFGPGTRLLVL.

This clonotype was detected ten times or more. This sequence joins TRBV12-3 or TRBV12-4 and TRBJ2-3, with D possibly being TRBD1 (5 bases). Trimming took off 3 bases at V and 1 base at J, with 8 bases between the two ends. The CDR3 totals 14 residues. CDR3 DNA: TGTGCCAGCAGTTTTTTCAGGGGCACAGATACGCAGTATTTT. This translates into CASSFFRGTDTQYF.

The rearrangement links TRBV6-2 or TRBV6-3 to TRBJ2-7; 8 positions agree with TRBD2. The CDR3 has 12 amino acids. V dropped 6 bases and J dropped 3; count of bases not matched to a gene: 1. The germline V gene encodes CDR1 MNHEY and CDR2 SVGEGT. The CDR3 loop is CASRSGSYEQYF. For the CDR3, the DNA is TGTGCCAGCAGAAGCGGGAGCTACGAGCAGTACTTC.